Presented here are 9 T cell receptor beta chains from one specimen sequenced in a study of early T cells in non-severe SARS-CoV-2 infection. TCRdb recomputed calls from the 5' RACE reads with MiXCR, one row per CDR3 protein. The data contain approximately 33,000 distinct CDR3 sequences, 3.9% of them singletons. The sequenced sample was whole blood. The receptors derive from an adult who was a healthcare worker with PCR-confirmed SARS-CoV-2 infection or an uninfected control (not recorded which).

The J gene is TRBJ2-1, the V gene TRBV7-2; D is unresolved. Per the germline V gene, CDR1 is SGHTA and CDR2 is FQGNSA. V shed 1 base and J shed 9 bases, with 10 bases lying between them. CDR3 length equals 13 residues. The CDR3 reads CASSLEWLTEQFF. Written as DNA, the CDR3 is TGTGCCAGCAGCTTAGAATGGTTAACTGAGCAGTTCTTC.

The V gene is TRBV12-3 or TRBV12-4, the J gene TRBJ1-5; no firm D call. The CDR3 extends over 17 amino acids. Trimming pared 7 bases from V and 0 bases from J, leaving 19 bases between. In DNA form, the CDR3 reads TGTGCCAGCAAAACTTGGGCCTCAGGTGATAGCAATCAGCCCCAGCATTTT. This gives the protein CASKTWASGDSNQPQHF.

This clonotype showed up just a few times. V usage is TRBV30 and J usage is TRBJ1-2, with 7 positions matching TRBD1. Trimming at V came to 3 bases and at J to 2 bases, leaving 3 bases not matched to a gene. Germline lookup yields CDR1 GTSNPN and CDR2 SVGIG (reference sequence). This CDR3 spans 13 amino acids. The CDR3 sequence is CAWRGDSNYGYTF. In DNA form, the CDR3 reads TGTGCCTGGAGAGGGGACAGCAACTATGGCTACACCTTC.

This clonotype was detected many times. The chain links TRBV6-2 or TRBV6-3 to TRBJ1-5; 7 bases align to TRBD1. CDR1 MNHEY and CDR2 SVGEGT come from the germline V gene. The J segment lost 3 bases and the V segment lost 2 bases, leaving 4 bases of the junction unmatched. This CDR3 is 15 amino acids long. CDR3 sequence (DNA): TGTGCCAGCAGTTACAATACAGGGGCCAATCAGCCCCAGCATTTT. Its translation: CASSYNTGANQPQHF.

This chain connects TRBV14 to TRBJ2-3; 10 bases agree with TRBD2. This CDR3 comprises 15 residues. Germline-derived CDR1 and CDR2 are SGHDN and FVKESK. Losses at the gene ends were 6 bases for V and 3 bases for J; bases not matched to a gene: 6. The CDR3 reads CASRPLAGNTDTQYF. The CDR3 bases are TGTGCCAGCAGGCCACTAGCGGGAAATACAGATACGCAGTATTTT.

This clonotype has a count of ten or more. The chain has TRBV4-3 and TRBJ2-3; TRBD2 agrees at 7 bases. The CDR3 length is 14 residues. Germline lookup yields CDR1 LGHNA and CDR2 YSLEER. V shed 5 bases and J 2 bases; nucleotides not matched to a gene: 4. The DNA of the CDR3 is TGCGCCAGCAGCGAAGGGACTACCACAGATACGCAGTATTTT. Its protein is CASSEGTTTDTQYF.

This clonotype was seen many times. The genes are TRBV28 and TRBJ2-2; weak D call: TRBD2 (6 bases). Germline V gives CDR1 MDHEN, CDR2 SYDVKM. The CDR3 is 15 amino acids. Deletions cut 2 bases from V and 6 bases from J, with 13 bases between. In nucleotides, the CDR3 is TGTGCCAGCAGTTTACCGGACTACCGATCCGGGGAGCTGTTTTTT. Amino acids: CASSLPDYRSGELFF. Full variable domain (outside the CDR3, taken from reference TRBV28 and TRBJ2-2): DVKVTQSSRYLVKRTGEKVFLECVQDMDHENMFWYRQDPGLGLRLIYFSYDVKMKEKGDIPEGYSVSREKKERFSLILESASTNQTSMYLCASSLPDYRSGELFFGEGSRLTVL.

This clonotype was counted a few times. This chain connects TRBV6-1 to TRBJ2-1; 8 bases are shared with TRBD2. J was trimmed by 10 bases and V by 3 bases; bases with no gene match: 8. The CDR3 sequence is 14 residues long. Germline values: CDR1 MNHNS, CDR2 SASEGT. The CDR3 coding sequence is TGTGCCAGCAGTGACCTCGGGAGGGCCCGGGAGCAGTTCTTC. The encoded protein is CASSDLGRAREQFF.

This clonotype was seen many times. This chain uses TRBV9 with TRBJ1-4; D uncertain. CDR3 length: 15 amino acids. CDR1 is SGDLS, CDR2 YYNGEE, per germline. V was pared by 2 bases and J by 0 bases, with 8 bases between. In nucleotides, the CDR3 is TGTGCCAGCAGCGTTAGTGTGGCAACTAATGAAAAACTGTTTTTT. The encoded protein is CASSVSVATNEKLFF.